This TCR beta chain emerged from a study of post-analysis software for immune sequencing data. Across the whole study: Progressive-relapsing, secondary progressive and relapsing-remitting multiple sclerosis were among the disease courses included.

TCR beta cDNA libraries included unique molecular identifiers. TCRdb used MiXCR to reprocess the PCR reads, holding one entry per CDR3 protein. The sample has around 770,000 distinct CDR3 sequences, around 46% seen once; the top ten hold roughly 5%. Note on this clonotype: What it recognizes is unknown.

Study-wide results and caveats: Compared with controls, patients had more of roughly five TRBV segments, including TRBV5-6, TRBV5-1 and TRBV20-1.

Looked up from germline, CDR1 is SQVTM and CDR2 is ANQGSEA. Trimming stripped 3 bases from V and 12 bases from J, with 17 bases between. The CDR3 is 12 amino acids. This receptor was identified in a girl under 18 with multiple sclerosis. The source material was blood. The chain recombines TRBV29-1 with TRBJ1-1; maybe TRBD1 (6 bases). CDR3 sequence: CSVDSGASESFF. The CDR3 bases are TGCAGCGTTGATTCAGGGGCATCTGAGTCTTTCTTT. Full variable domain (outside the CDR3, taken from reference TRBV29-1 and TRBJ1-1): SAVISQKPSRDICQRGTSLTIQCQVDSQVTMMFWYRQQPGQSLTLIATANQGSEATYESGFVIDKFPISRPNLTFSTLTVSNMSPEDSSIYLCSVDSGASESFFGQGTRLTVV.